The 5 T cell receptor beta chains reported below all come from one sample, sequenced in a study of PD-L1 blockade in urothelial cancer. Sequenced by immunoSEQ multiplex PCR; TCRdb stores in-frame clones only, minus some. The sample shows some 47,000 clones, more than 75% of them seen only once. This sample comprised PBMCs, obtained around atezolizumab (anti-PD-L1) treatment. All receptors derive from a man between 65 and 85 years old with urothelial cancer.

The chain couples TRBV13 to TRBJ2-5; TRBD1 aligns across 9 bases. The germline V gene encodes CDR1 PRHDT and CDR2 FYEKMQ (reference sequence). After removal of 5 bases from V and 0 bases from J, the junction contained 10 bases not matched to a gene. The CDR3 totals 17 residues. The CDR3 loop reads CASSNGQGNFYQETQYF. The CDR3 DNA follows: TGTGCCAGCAGCAACGGACAGGGGAATTTTTACCAAGAGACCCAGTACTTC.

The genes are TRBV4-3 and TRBJ1-5; D gene ambiguous. Germline values: CDR1 LGHNA, CDR2 YSLEER. The CDR3 contains 15 residues. Trimming removed 0 bases from V and 9 bases from J, with 15 bases in between. CDR3 region: CASSQDRALAGPQHF. CDR3 in DNA: TGCGCCAGCAGCCAAGATAGGGCACTAGCGGGGCCCCAGCATTTT.

V gene TRBV4-2 combines with J gene TRBJ2-3, with TRBD2 as a possible D gene (6 bases). The CDR3 length is 19 residues. Germline values: CDR1 LGHNA, CDR2 YNFKEQ. V was shortened by 0 bases and J by 2 bases, with 21 bases between the two germline ends. The CDR3 nucleotides read TGTGCCAGCAGCCAAGATCCGGCGCTAGCGATCCCCCCCACAGATACGCAGTATTTT. Its protein is CASSQDPALAIPPTDTQYF.

The chain has TRBV7-2 and TRBJ2-3; weak D call: TRBD2 (6 bases). Germline lookup yields CDR1 SGHTA and CDR2 FQGNSA. Trimming cost V 4 bases and J 10 bases, with 18 bases left between them. The length of the CDR3 is 14 residues. CDR3 nucleotide sequence: TGTGCCAGCAGCTCCCCCTCTAGGTGGGACTCGCAGTATTTT. This codes for CASSSPSRWDSQYF.

The chain couples TRBV2 to TRBJ2-2; TRBD2 agrees at 8 bases. V trimming: 4 bases; J trimming: 1 base; junction bases outside the gene matches: 11. Per germline, CDR1 SNHLY and CDR2 FYNNEI. This CDR3 is built from 18 residues. CDR3 nucleotides: TGTGCCAGCAGTGGTCCCAGGGCGGGAGGAGAGAACACCGGGGAGCTGTTTTTT. This translates into CASSGPRAGGENTGELFF.